The 2 T cell receptor beta chains reported below all come from one sample, sequenced in a study of shared clonotypes between healthy human individuals. Sequencing was performed with immunoSEQ multiplex PCR; in TCRdb, only in-frame clones are kept and a portion is missing. This table holds around 510,000 clones, roughly four fifths found once. Sequenced sample: PBMCs. Source of these receptors: a woman aged 40 to 50 in good health. Some clones in this sample may be carry-over from other donors' samples.

The chain carries TRBV11-2 and TRBJ2-2; D may be TRBD1 (6 bases). CDR3 length equals 17 residues. Germline CDR1 reads SGHAT; CDR2 reads FQNNGV. V dropped 1 base and J dropped 0 bases, with 12 bases sitting between them. This CDR3 reads CASSLADSLPNTGELFF. The CDR3 region has the DNA TGTGCCAGCAGCTTAGCGGACAGCCTACCGAACACCGGGGAGCTGTTTTTT.

V gene TRBV28 combines with J gene TRBJ2-7; the match to TRBD2 covers 10 bases. The CDR3 is 13 amino acids. CDR1 and CDR2 (germline): MDHEN, SYDVKM. The J segment lost 0 bases and the V segment lost 11 bases, leaving 4 bases of the junction unmatched. Here the CDR3 reads CALAGATSYEQYF. The CDR3 DNA reads as TGTGCCCTAGCGGGAGCTACCTCCTACGAGCAGTACTTC. Based on the CDR3 plus reference TRBV28 and TRBJ2-7, the full variable domain is DVKVTQSSRYLVKRTGEKVFLECVQDMDHENMFWYRQDPGLGLRLIYFSYDVKMKEKGDIPEGYSVSREKKERFSLILESASTNQTSMYLCALAGATSYEQYFGPGTRLTVT.